Following are 21 T cell receptor beta chains from one sample sequenced in a study of Ad26.COV2.S vaccination and SARS-CoV-2 variants. Described treatment: some 20 received Ad26.COV2.S at low or high dose, single or two shots; roughly five received placebo; per-sample allocation not given. Sampling took place 63 days after the first vaccine or placebo injection. TCRdb's table, derived via immunoSEQ multiplex PCR, lists solely in-frame clones and lacks some. The data show hundreds of thousands of clones, with approximately 85% seen just once and roughly 3.1% held by the top ten. The sample here was peripheral blood, taken in a trial of Ad26.COV2.S vaccine versus placebo. These receptors all stem from a person aged 18-60 years who received the Ad26.COV2.S COVID-19 vaccine or a placebo.

The rearrangement links TRBV6-1 to TRBJ2-2; maybe TRBD2 (5 bases). This CDR3 is 17 amino acids long. Germline-derived CDR1 and CDR2 are MNHNS and SASEGT. Trimming cost V 2 bases and J 4 bases, with 17 bases left between them. The CDR3 nucleotides are TGTGCCAGCAGTGAAAACCCAAAGGGCGAGGGCACCGGGGAGCTGTTTTTT. Translation gives CASSENPKGEGTGELFF.

The chain couples TRBV10-3 to TRBJ1-2; 7 nucleotides agree with TRBD1. Germline V gene lookup returns CDR1 ENHRY and CDR2 SYGVKD. The CDR3 covers 14 residues. V trimming: 4 bases; J trimming: 7 bases; junction bases outside the gene matches: 9. The CDR3 DNA is TGTGCCATCAGTGTGACGGGCCAGGGGGTTGGCTACACCTTC. Its translation: CAISVTGQGVGYTF.

As DNA, the CDR3 is TGTGCCAGCAGCTTAGGACTAGCACTAACTACCAAAAACATTCAGTACTTC. It yields the protein CASSLGLALTTKNIQYF. The chain carries TRBV7-8 and TRBJ2-4; 7 bases agree with TRBD2. V lost 1 base to trimming and J lost 2 bases; unmatched junction nucleotides: 8. The CDR3 length is 17 residues. The V gene's germline CDR1 is SGHVS and CDR2 FQNEAQ. Combining the CDR3 with reference TRBV7-8 and TRBJ2-4 gives the whole variable domain GAGVSQSPRYKVAKRGQDVALRCDPISGHVSLFWYQQALGQGPEFLTYFQNEAQLDKSGLPSDRFFAERPEGSVSTLKIQRTQQEDSAVYLCASSLGLALTTKNIQYFGAGTRLSVL.

V is TRBV28 and J is TRBJ1-5; TRBD1 aligns across 8 bases. This CDR3 is built from 14 residues. V lost 6 bases and J lost 5; bases outside the gene matches: 6. The germline gives CDR1 MDHEN, CDR2 SYDVKM. The CDR3 loop reads CASSTTGAHQPQHF. The CDR3, as DNA: TGTGCCAGCAGCACGACAGGGGCTCATCAGCCCCAGCATTTT. The entire variable domain, with the rest obtained from reference TRBV28 and TRBJ1-5, is as follows: DVKVTQSSRYLVKRTGEKVFLECVQDMDHENMFWYRQDPGLGLRLIYFSYDVKMKEKGDIPEGYSVSREKKERFSLILESASTNQTSMYLCASSTTGAHQPQHFGDGTRLSIL.

The chain is built from TRBV13 and TRBJ2-2; 8 positions agree with TRBD1. Germline V gene lookup returns CDR1 PRHDT and CDR2 FYEKMQ (reference sequence). Unmatched junction bases numbered 7, after V lost 5 bases and J lost 8 bases. This CDR3 is built from 14 residues. The CDR3 loop reads CASSIGQGIGELFF. The CDR3 DNA follows: TGTGCCAGCAGCATTGGACAGGGAATAGGGGAGCTGTTTTTT. The variable domain in full, with the rest retrieved from reference TRBV13 and TRBJ2-2, is AAGVIQSPRHLIKEKRETATLKCYPIPRHDTVYWYQQGPGQDPQFLISFYEKMQSDKGSIPDRFSAQQFSDYHSELNMSSLELGDSALYFCASSIGQGIGELFFGEGSRLTVL.

The V call is TRBV6-2 or TRBV6-3, the J call TRBJ2-7; 10 bases map to TRBD2. V lost 2 bases and J lost 3; bases outside the gene matches: 4. Germline V gives CDR1 MNHEY, CDR2 SVGEGT. The CDR3 has 15 residues. The CDR3 DNA reads as TGTGCCAGCAGTTACGGGCTAGCGGGGGACTACGAGCAGTACTTC. This gives the protein CASSYGLAGDYEQYF.

This chain uses TRBV6-5 with TRBJ2-2; D possibly uses TRBD1 or TRBD2 (6 bases each). Germline-derived CDR1 and CDR2 are MNHEY and SVGAGI. The CDR3 covers 15 residues. Trimming took off 10 bases at V and 4 bases at J, with 19 bases between the two ends. Here the CDR3 reads CATNGGSRTTGELFF. CDR3 DNA sequence: TGTGCCACCAACGGGGGCAGTCGAACCACCGGGGAGCTGTTTTTT.

The rearrangement joins TRBV11-2 to TRBJ2-7; TRBD1 aligns across 11 bases. V was clipped by 4 bases and J by 3 bases; unmatched bases: 8. The germline V gene has CDR1 SGHAT and CDR2 FQNNGV. The CDR3 is made up of 16 amino acids. DNA for the CDR3: TGTGCCAGCAGCTCGCCGGGACAGGGGGTTGGCTACGAGCAGTACTTC. It is translated as CASSSPGQGVGYEQYF.

This chain links TRBV3-1 (or the pseudogene TRBV3-2) with TRBJ1-1; D may be TRBD1 (6 bases). The V gene's germline CDR1 is LGHDT and CDR2 YNNKEL (reference sequence). Deletions cut 4 bases from V and 1 base from J, with 10 bases between. CDR3 size: 14 residues. The chain's CDR3 is CASSRGGGNTEAFF. For the CDR3, the DNA is TGTGCCAGCAGCCGCGGAGGGGGGAACACTGAAGCTTTCTTT.

This chain joins TRBV29-1 and TRBJ2-1; the match to TRBD2 covers 8 bases. V was pared by 6 bases and J by 3 bases, with 7 bases of the junction left unmatched. Per germline, CDR1 SQVTM and CDR2 ANQGSEA. This CDR3 has 14 residues. The DNA of the CDR3 is TGCAGCGTCACAGGACTAGCAGTCTACAATGAGCAGTTCTTC. It encodes CSVTGLAVYNEQFF.

This clone was seen many times. The CDR3 DNA reads TGTGCCAGCAGCCCCCCTACAGGGTCTAGCACAGATACGCAGTATTTT. This encodes CASSPPTGSSTDTQYF. J is TRBJ2-3 and V is TRBV27; D is possibly TRBD1 (6 bases). This CDR3 comprises 16 residues. V lost 6 bases and J lost 0, with 16 bases in between. In germline, CDR1 is MNHEY, CDR2 SMNVEV (reference sequence).

This clone was found a few times. The chain has TRBV15 and TRBJ2-1; 8 bases map to TRBD2. This CDR3 spans 16 amino acids. The germline CDR1 and CDR2 sequences are LNHNV and YYDKDF (reference sequence). V lost 3 bases, J lost 3 bases, and 7 bases stayed unmatched. For the CDR3, the DNA is TGTGCCACCAGCAGCCAGCGGGAGAATATCTACAATGAGCAGTTCTTC. As protein: CATSSQRENIYNEQFF.

V usage is TRBV4-1 and J usage is TRBJ1-2; D not certain. The CDR3 consists of 12 residues. Per germline, CDR1 MGHRA and CDR2 YSYEKL. The ends were cut back, 1 base at V and 4 bases at J, with 4 bases in the middle. CDR3 residues: CASSQVGYGYTF. In nucleotides, the CDR3 is TGCGCCAGCAGCCAAGTAGGCTATGGCTACACCTTC.

There are a few counts of this clone. This chain links TRBV3-1 (or the pseudogene TRBV3-2) with TRBJ2-1, with D possibly being TRBD1 (6 bases). This CDR3 is built from 14 residues. Looked up from germline, CDR1 is LGHDT and CDR2 is YNNKEL (reference sequence). Trimming stripped 0 bases from V and 9 bases from J, with 12 bases between. The CDR3 spells CASSQEQGMGEQFF. As DNA, the CDR3 is TGTGCCAGCAGCCAAGAACAGGGAATGGGTGAGCAGTTCTTC.

The rearrangement joins TRBV2 to TRBJ1-1; TRBD1 agrees at 9 bases. CDR1 and CDR2 (germline): SNHLY, FYNNEI. The V segment lost 3 bases and the J segment 6 bases; nucleotides outside the gene matches: 8. The CDR3 extends over 15 amino acids. The CDR3, as DNA: TGTGCCAGCAGTGAGCTGGGACAGGGTATTTCTGAAGCTTTCTTT. It is translated as CASSELGQGISEAFF.

As regards this clone: The sample carries other DNA sequences with the same CDR3. The chain carries TRBV27 and TRBJ2-7; 9 nucleotides line up with TRBD2. Trimming removed 6 bases from V and 4 bases from J; junction bases left unmatched: 7. Germline-derived CDR1 and CDR2 are MNHEY and SMNVEV (reference sequence). This CDR3 comprises 14 residues. The CDR3 sequence: CASRLAGGPYEQYF. The CDR3 nucleotides are TGTGCCAGCAGATTGGCGGGAGGGCCGTACGAGCAGTACTTC.

To note about this clone: One end of the junction varies from germline; a read error may be responsible. V gene TRBV3-1 (or the pseudogene TRBV3-2) combines with J gene TRBJ1-1; the match to TRBD1 covers 7 bases. The germline CDR1 and CDR2 sequences are LGHDT and YNNKEL (reference sequence). CDR3 length: 12 residues. The chain's CDR3 is CACSRQGSEAFF. In DNA form, the CDR3 reads TGTGCCTGCAGCAGACAGGGCTCTGAAGCTTTCTTT.

The V call is TRBV19, the J call TRBJ2-1, with 11 nucleotides matching TRBD2. Germline trimming cut 5 bases from V and 5 bases from J; bases unmatched to any gene: 8. The germline CDR1 and CDR2 sequences are LNHDA and SQIVND (reference sequence). This CDR3 has 16 amino acids. The CDR3 here is CASSALAGGPNNEQFF. Written as DNA, the CDR3 is TGTGCCAGTAGTGCATTAGCGGGAGGGCCTAACAATGAGCAGTTCTTC.

J is TRBJ2-3 and V is TRBV19; 7 positions agree with TRBD2. Losses at the gene ends were 5 bases for V and 4 bases for J; bases not matched to a gene: 6. The length of the CDR3 is 14 residues. The germline CDR1 and CDR2 sequences are LNHDA and SQIVND (reference sequence). This CDR3 reads CASSAGLGADTQYF. DNA for the CDR3: TGTGCCAGTAGTGCAGGACTAGGGGCAGATACGCAGTATTTT.

The chain carries TRBV28 and TRBJ2-1; 8 bases are shared with TRBD2. V gave up 5 bases and J gave up 4 bases; unmatched junction bases: 7. The CDR3 has 15 residues. Germline CDR1 MDHEN, CDR2 SYDVKM. The chain's CDR3 is CASSVLAASYNEQFF. In nucleotides, the CDR3 is TGTGCCAGCAGTGTACTAGCGGCCTCTTACAATGAGCAGTTCTTC.

The J gene is TRBJ2-7, the V gene TRBV5-4, with 11 bases lining up with TRBD1. The CDR3 totals 14 residues. Germline CDR1 reads SGHNT; CDR2 reads YYREEE (reference sequence). V dropped 3 bases and J dropped 3; count of bases not matched to a gene: 2. The CDR3: CASSSGTGGYEQYF. CDR3 in DNA: TGTGCCAGCAGCTCCGGGACAGGGGGCTACGAGCAGTACTTC.